The 20 T cell receptor beta chains given below trace back to one sample, sequenced in a study of OX40 agonist ivuxolimab in advanced cancers. TCRdb keeps only in-frame clones here, not all; method: immunoSEQ multiplex PCR. The sample lists some 150,000 clones; around 93% were seen once. This sample comprised CD4+ or CD8+ T cells sorted from blood, obtained in a trial of the OX40 agonist ivuxolimab. These receptors came from an adult with an advanced solid tumor such as melanoma, head and neck, liver or kidney cancer.

The V and J genes are TRBV9 and TRBJ2-1, with TRBD2 matching over 10 bases. The CDR3 is made up of 15 amino acids. In germline, CDR1 is SGDLS, CDR2 YYNGEE. V lost 4 bases to trimming and J lost 5 bases; unmatched junction nucleotides: 6. The CDR3 nucleotides are TGTGCCAGCAGCCCGGCTAGCGGGGGTCACAATGAGCAGTTCTTC. Its translation: CASSPASGGHNEQFF.

This clone showed up just a few times. The rearrangement links TRBV11-2 to TRBJ1-1; tentative D call: TRBD1 (5 bases). The CDR3 contains 15 residues. Deletions cut 5 bases from V and 4 bases from J, with 17 bases between. Per the germline V gene, CDR1 is SGHAT and CDR2 is FQNNGV. The CDR3 is CASSGPSWGITEAFF. The CDR3 DNA reads as TGTGCCAGCAGCGGCCCCTCCTGGGGGATCACTGAAGCTTTCTTT.

This clone was detected a few times. The V call is TRBV7-2, the J call TRBJ2-1, with 12 bases matching TRBD2. J lost 7 bases, V lost 1 base, and 2 bases had no gene match. Germline loops: CDR1 SGHTA, CDR2 FQGNSA. This CDR3 comprises 15 residues. The CDR3 sequence: CASSLVLAGGNEQFF. CDR3 DNA sequence: TGTGCCAGCAGCTTAGTGCTAGCGGGGGGGAATGAGCAGTTCTTC.

The CDR3 DNA sequence: TGCGCCAGCATCGGACAGGGGAACACTGAAGCTTTCTTT. It is translated as CASIGQGNTEAFF. This chain uses TRBV4-3 with TRBJ1-1; 8 nucleotides line up with TRBD1. J lost 1 base, V lost 7 bases, and 2 bases had no gene match. This CDR3 is built from 13 residues. Germline assignment: CDR1 LGHNA and CDR2 YSLEER.

This clone was counted a single time. The V call is TRBV5-6, the J call TRBJ2-5; D is undetermined. The CDR3 sequence is 12 residues long. The germline CDR1 and CDR2 sequences are SGHDT and YYEEEE. The V and J ends lost 3 bases and 2 bases respectively, with 5 bases between them. The chain's CDR3 is CASSWDQETQYF. CDR3 DNA sequence: TGTGCCAGCAGCTGGGATCAAGAGACCCAGTACTTC.

The chain has TRBV19 and TRBJ2-3; TRBD2 matches 11 bases. The CDR3 length is 15 residues. J gave up 5 bases and V 6 bases, and 7 bases lay outside the gene matches. Germline CDR1 is LNHDA and CDR2 is SQIVND (reference sequence). CDR3 bases: TGTGCCAGTAGCCGACTAGCGGGGCTCATAGATACGCAGTATTTT. Translation gives CASSRLAGLIDTQYF.

The chain is built from TRBV6-5 and TRBJ2-4; D may match TRBD1 or TRBD2 (5 bases each). There are 14 residues in the CDR3. Germline values: CDR1 MNHEY, CDR2 SVGAGI. Trimming removed 6 bases from V and 2 bases from J, with 11 bases in between. The CDR3 DNA reads TGTGCCAGCAGCCGAGGGGATACCAAAAACATTCAGTACTTC. Its translation is CASSRGDTKNIQYF.

CDR3 sequence (DNA): TGTGCCAGCAGCTTAGGATCTATTGGGGGAGATACGCAGTATTTT. Its protein product is CASSLGSIGGDTQYF. V and J are TRBV7-7 and TRBJ2-3; D assignment may be TRBD1 or TRBD2 (5 bases each). There are 15 residues in the CDR3. V gave up 1 base and J gave up 5 bases, with 13 bases separating them. Germline V gene sequence: CDR1 SSHAT, CDR2 FNYEAQ (reference sequence).

This clone has only one observation. The J gene is TRBJ2-3, the V gene TRBV5-1; D is uncertain. The V gene lost 4 bases and the J gene lost 2 bases, with 14 bases spanning the gap. Looked up from germline, CDR1 is SGHRS and CDR2 is YFSETQ. CDR3 length: 15 amino acids. Written as DNA, the CDR3 is TGCGCCAGCAGCCTCCCACAGAGATCCACAGATACGCAGTATTTT. Translated: CASSLPQRSTDTQYF. Combining the CDR3 with reference TRBV5-1 and TRBJ2-3 gives the whole variable domain KAGVTQTPRYLIKTRGQQVTLSCSPISGHRSVSWYQQTPGQGLQFLFEYFSETQRNKGNFPGRFSGRQFSNSRSEMNVSTLELGDSALYLCASSLPQRSTDTQYFGPGTRLTVL.

The chain recombines TRBV5-8 with TRBJ2-7; 13 bases line up with TRBD2. Germline V CDR1 and CDR2: SGHTS, YDEGEE. The CDR3 covers 17 residues. The V segment lost 4 bases and the J segment 5 bases; nucleotides outside the gene matches: 12. The CDR3 sequence is CASSRGLAGVTADEQYF. CDR3 bases: TGTGCCAGCAGCCGTGGACTAGCGGGAGTTACCGCCGACGAGCAGTACTTC.

The genes are TRBV4-2 and TRBJ2-7, with 8 bases matching TRBD2. CDR3 size: 16 residues. Germline CDR1 and CDR2: LGHNA and YNFKEQ. With 1 base clipped from V and 3 bases from J, the junction kept 8 bases outside the gene matches. The CDR3 DNA reads TGTGCCAGCAGCCAAGGCAGACTAGCGTCAAGCTACGAGCAGTACTTC. This codes for CASSQGRLASSYEQYF.

This chain uses TRBV6-4 with TRBJ1-6; 9 positions match TRBD1. With V trimmed by 6 bases and J by 9 bases, 6 bases remained unmatched. CDR1 and CDR2 from the germline V gene are MRHNA and SNTAGT. The CDR3 spans 14 residues. The CDR3 protein is CASSRTGDGSPLHF. DNA for the CDR3: TGTGCCAGCAGCCGGACAGGGGACGGTTCACCCCTCCACTTT.

The J gene is TRBJ1-3, the V gene TRBV5-1; D unresolved. Germline V lookup: CDR1 SGHRS, CDR2 YFSETQ. V was trimmed by 0 bases and J by 0 bases, leaving 10 bases between them. This CDR3 is built from 16 residues. The CDR3 sequence: CASSLAEGLSGNTIYF. CDR3 nucleotide sequence: TGCGCCAGCAGCTTGGCGGAGGGCCTCTCTGGAAACACCATATATTTT.

V is TRBV4-1 and J is TRBJ2-1, with D possibly being TRBD2 (5 bases). V lost 0 bases, J lost 8 bases, and 35 bases lay in between. This CDR3 comprises 22 residues. Germline CDR1 and CDR2: MGHRA and YSYEKL. In DNA form, the CDR3 reads TGCGCCAGCAGCCAAGAATTGTCAGAGGTACGGGGTCTAGTAGTCGGTTTCTATGAGCAGTTCTTC. This gives the protein CASSQELSEVRGLVVGFYEQFF.

The chain recombines TRBV4-1 with TRBJ2-5; 7 bases match TRBD2. This CDR3 region has 15 residues. The V gene's germline CDR1 is MGHRA and CDR2 YSYEKL. The V segment lost 2 bases and the J segment 5 bases; nucleotides outside the gene matches: 8. CDR3 sequence (DNA): TGCGCCAGCAGCCAAAGCGGGGACTATGGGGAGACCCAGTACTTC. Its translation is CASSQSGDYGETQYF.

This clone occurred once. This chain joins TRBV7-9 and TRBJ1-6; D is perhaps TRBD1 (5 bases). The CDR3 is 16 amino acids. The germline V and J ends were trimmed by 5 bases and 8 bases, with 19 bases remaining between them. Germline V gene data show CDR1 as SEHNR and CDR2 as FQNEAQ (reference sequence). The DNA for the CDR3 is TGTGCCAGCAGCCCCGGCCCCCAGGGAATGGATTCACCCCTCCACTTT. This codes for CASSPGPQGMDSPLHF.

This rearrangement joins TRBV6-6 to TRBJ2-7; 7 positions agree with TRBD1. The junction had 6 bases not matched to a gene; V was cut back by 5 bases and J by 2 bases. The CDR3 is 14 amino acids. Germline CDR1 MNHNY, CDR2 SVGAGI (reference sequence). The CDR3 DNA is TGTGCCAGCAGTGGACAGGTTGCCCCCTACGAGCAGTACTTC. Amino acids: CASSGQVAPYEQYF.

The rearrangement joins TRBV5-5 to TRBJ2-7; 10 bases match TRBD2. V gave up 4 bases and J gave up 1 base; unmatched junction bases: 5. The CDR3 length is 15 residues. Germline CDR1 SGHKS, CDR2 YYEKEE (reference sequence). This CDR3 is CASSHSGRRSYEQYF. Written as DNA, the CDR3 is TGTGCCAGCAGCCATAGCGGGAGGCGGTCCTACGAGCAGTACTTC.

V gene TRBV7-2 combines with J gene TRBJ1-3; D is perhaps TRBD1 (5 bases). Trimming stripped 2 bases from V and 0 bases from J, with 11 bases between. The CDR3 length is 16 residues. Germline V gene lookup returns CDR1 SGHTA and CDR2 FQGNSA. The CDR3 sequence is CASSLWDPGSGNTIYF. The CDR3 nucleotides read TGTGCCAGCAGCTTATGGGACCCAGGCTCTGGAAACACCATATATTTT.

J is TRBJ2-3 and V is TRBV6-5; D possibly corresponds to TRBD2 (6 bases). Trimming left V 2 bases short and J 5 bases short, with 8 bases between. The CDR3 extends over 13 amino acids. Per germline, CDR1 MNHEY and CDR2 SVGAGI. This CDR3 reads CASSYGGKDTQYF. DNA for the CDR3: TGTGCCAGCAGTTACGGGGGGAAAGATACGCAGTATTTT.